This is a list of T cell receptor beta chains from one sample in a study of cytomegalovirus exposure and HLA in healthy donors. Only in-frame clones appear in the TCRdb table, and some are missing; sequencing was by immunoSEQ multiplex PCR. The table has roughly 200,000 clones, over 65% seen once. Sequences were obtained from PBMCs. These receptors all come from a woman in her sixties or seventies in good health and CMV-seropositive. The CDR3 runs from the conserved cysteine through the conserved F or W. Clone size is stated in some rows and not others, as once, few, many or a class when expanded.

V gene: TRBV5-6; J gene: TRBJ1-2; clone size: NA; CDR3 protein: CASSWDRDDYGYTF
V gene: TRBV19; J gene: TRBJ2-1; clone size: NA; CDR3 protein: CASSPSGLAGGHEQFF
V gene: TRBV10-3; J gene: TRBJ1-2; clone size: NA; CDR3 protein: CAITAVVTEVEYTF
V gene: TRBV5-1; J gene: TRBJ1-2; clone size: NA; CDR3 protein: CASSLIAGEGGGYTF
V gene: TRBV7-2; J gene: TRBJ1-1; clone size: NA; CDR3 protein: CASRRVENTEAFF
V gene: TRBV7-9; J gene: TRBJ2-6; clone size: NA; CDR3 protein: CASSAPGQGARGANVLTF
V gene: TRBV11-3; J gene: TRBJ1-5; clone size: once; CDR3 protein: CASSLGDRGQSSNQPQHF
V gene: TRBV15; J gene: TRBJ2-6; clone size: NA; CDR3 protein: CATLSGANGLTF
V gene: TRBV29-1; J gene: TRBJ2-3; clone size: NA; CDR3 protein: CSVEWGRGTDTQYF
V gene: TRBV28; J gene: TRBJ1-1; clone size: NA; CDR3 protein: CASRPRQGPTEAFF
V gene: TRBV20-1; J gene: TRBJ1-2; clone size: NA; CDR3 protein: CSARGGDGYTF
V gene: TRBV4-1; J gene: TRBJ2-1; clone size: few; CDR3 protein: CASSQGLAGENEQFF
V gene: TRBV7-2; J gene: TRBJ2-5; clone size: few; CDR3 protein: CASRPQWGTGETQYF
V gene: TRBV28; J gene: TRBJ2-3; clone size: NA; CDR3 protein: CASSTDTDTQYF
V gene: TRBV6-6; J gene: TRBJ2-2; clone size: few; CDR3 protein: CASNTGYTGELFF
V gene: TRBV18; J gene: TRBJ1-1; clone size: NA; CDR3 protein: CASSEQENTEAFF
V gene: TRBV6-1; J gene: TRBJ2-7; clone size: NA; CDR3 protein: CASSPGARFEQYF
V gene: TRBV25-1; J gene: TRBJ2-3; clone size: NA; CDR3 protein: CASSERGDTQYF
V gene: TRBV30; J gene: TRBJ1-3; clone size: NA; CDR3 protein: CAWSVPGDSGNTIYF
V gene: TRBV27; J gene: TRBJ2-3; clone size: NA; CDR3 protein: CASSFSGLSGTQYF